This record concerns one T cell receptor beta chain sequence. Antigen: not known. Though probably carrying unrecorded immune exposures, donors were nominally healthy at sampling. The data were obtained in a study of cytomegalovirus exposure and HLA in healthy donors. Study results and caveats: Later analysis identified several of the most significant clusters that appeared linked to common viral pathogens.

Primers included in the PCR were 60 Vbeta and 13 Jbeta primers. Some clones are missing from TCRdb's copy, which holds only in-frame ones; the method was immunoSEQ multiplex PCR. This table holds about 160,000 clones, 81% found once. Trimming pared 0 bases from V and 10 bases from J, leaving 13 bases between. Germline V gene data show CDR1 as GTSNPN and CDR2 as SVGIG (reference sequence). The CDR3 contains 13 residues. Sequenced input: PBMCs. The chain employs TRBV30 and TRBJ2-1, with D possibly matching TRBD2 (6 bases). The receptor's source is a woman aged 50 to 65 in good health and CMV-seronegative. In DNA form, the CDR3 reads TGTGCCTGGAGTGTAGGCAGGGCGGGAGAGCAGTTCTTC. This encodes CAWSVGRAGEQFF.